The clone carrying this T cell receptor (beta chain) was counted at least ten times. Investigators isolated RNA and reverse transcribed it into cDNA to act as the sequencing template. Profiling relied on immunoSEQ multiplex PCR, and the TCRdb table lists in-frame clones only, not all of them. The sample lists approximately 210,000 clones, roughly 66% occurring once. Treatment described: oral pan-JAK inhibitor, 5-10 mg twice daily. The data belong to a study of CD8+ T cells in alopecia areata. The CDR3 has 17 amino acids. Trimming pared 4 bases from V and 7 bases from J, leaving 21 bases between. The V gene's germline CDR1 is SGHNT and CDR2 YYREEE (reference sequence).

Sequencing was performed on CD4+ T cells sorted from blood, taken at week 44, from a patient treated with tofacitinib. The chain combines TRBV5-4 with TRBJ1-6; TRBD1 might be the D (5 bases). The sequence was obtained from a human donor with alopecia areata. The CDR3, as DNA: TGTGCCAGCAGCAATATTTTGATCGGGACGGTAAATTCACCCCTCCACTTT. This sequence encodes CASSNILIGTVNSPLHF.